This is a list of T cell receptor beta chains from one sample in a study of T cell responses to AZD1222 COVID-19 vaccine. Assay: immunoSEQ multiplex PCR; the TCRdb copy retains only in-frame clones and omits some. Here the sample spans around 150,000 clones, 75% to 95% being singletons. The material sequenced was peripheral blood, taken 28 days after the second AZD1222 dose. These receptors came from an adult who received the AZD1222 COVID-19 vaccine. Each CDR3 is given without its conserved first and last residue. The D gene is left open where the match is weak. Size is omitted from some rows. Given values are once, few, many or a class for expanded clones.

CDR3 protein: ASGLGAGDYEQY; D gene: -; J gene: TRBJ2-7; V gene: TRBV28; clone size: -
CDR3 protein: ASSVGTVTYEQY; D gene: TRBD1; J gene: TRBJ2-7; V gene: TRBV9; clone size: -
CDR3 protein: ASSQGGLRTEAF; D gene: -; J gene: TRBJ1-1; V gene: TRBV4-1; clone size: -
CDR3 protein: ASSLNSGNTIY; D gene: -; J gene: TRBJ1-3; V gene: TRBV27; clone size: -
CDR3 protein: ASSSRTSNEQF; D gene: -; J gene: TRBJ2-1; V gene: TRBV7-8; clone size: -
CDR3 protein: AWMKSEQF; D gene: -; J gene: TRBJ2-1; V gene: TRBV30; clone size: -
CDR3 protein: ASSLGFEGNQPQH; D gene: -; J gene: TRBJ1-5; V gene: TRBV5-1; clone size: -
CDR3 protein: SVEGQGKAGELF; D gene: TRBD1; J gene: TRBJ2-2; V gene: TRBV29-1; clone size: -
CDR3 protein: ASSSPRERVGNQPQH; D gene: -; J gene: TRBJ1-5; V gene: TRBV6-2/TRBV6-3; clone size: -
CDR3 protein: ASSFPGTNNEQF; D gene: -; J gene: TRBJ2-1; V gene: TRBV2; clone size: once
CDR3 protein: ASSVSSGSSLGTAYEQY; D gene: TRBD2; J gene: TRBJ2-7; V gene: TRBV5-1; clone size: few
CDR3 protein: ASSLGAGISYNEQF; D gene: TRBD2; J gene: TRBJ2-1; V gene: TRBV7-6; clone size: -
CDR3 protein: ASSEVGFGSYNEQF; D gene: -; J gene: TRBJ2-1; V gene: TRBV6-1; clone size: -
CDR3 protein: ASSPGQSYGYT; D gene: TRBD1; J gene: TRBJ1-2; V gene: TRBV19; clone size: -
CDR3 protein: ASSFRLAGGTDTQY; D gene: TRBD2; J gene: TRBJ2-3; V gene: TRBV5-6; clone size: -
CDR3 protein: ASIPQGAGNQPQH; D gene: TRBD1; J gene: TRBJ1-5; V gene: TRBV28; clone size: -
CDR3 protein: ASSARTEIYDYGYT; D gene: -; J gene: TRBJ1-2; V gene: TRBV5-1; clone size: -
CDR3 protein: ASSPGIGYEQY; D gene: -; J gene: TRBJ2-7; V gene: TRBV6-2/TRBV6-3; clone size: -
CDR3 protein: ATSRVGARTDTQY; D gene: -; J gene: TRBJ2-3; V gene: TRBV15; clone size: -
CDR3 protein: AISESDRGQGFGYT; D gene: TRBD1; J gene: TRBJ1-2; V gene: TRBV10-3; clone size: few
CDR3 protein: SVHGSSSYNEQF; D gene: -; J gene: TRBJ2-1; V gene: TRBV29-1; clone size: few
CDR3 protein: ASSPPGQGLGYEQY; D gene: TRBD1; J gene: TRBJ2-7; V gene: TRBV5-4; clone size: -
CDR3 protein: ASSIEIVGGRELF; D gene: TRBD1; J gene: TRBJ2-2; V gene: TRBV19; clone size: -
CDR3 protein: ASSFFASQGAQH; D gene: TRBD1; J gene: TRBJ1-5; V gene: TRBV5-5; clone size: -
CDR3 protein: ASSIAGSTDTQY; D gene: TRBD2; J gene: TRBJ2-3; V gene: TRBV25-1; clone size: -
CDR3 protein: ASRGVYNEQF; D gene: -; J gene: TRBJ2-1; V gene: TRBV6-4; clone size: -
CDR3 protein: AWSPGQGTQPQH; D gene: TRBD1; J gene: TRBJ1-5; V gene: TRBV30; clone size: -
CDR3 protein: ASSEAGGRLNYGYT; D gene: -; J gene: TRBJ1-2; V gene: TRBV6-1; clone size: -
CDR3 protein: ASSFPKSSGNADTQY; D gene: TRBD2; J gene: TRBJ2-3; V gene: TRBV7-8; clone size: -
CDR3 protein: ASTLTGFAEEKLF; D gene: -; J gene: TRBJ1-4; V gene: TRBV13; clone size: -
CDR3 protein: AWSLQGAGGYT; D gene: TRBD1; J gene: TRBJ1-2; V gene: TRBV30; clone size: -
CDR3 protein: ASSLGTSYGYT; D gene: -; J gene: TRBJ1-2; V gene: TRBV11-2; clone size: -
CDR3 protein: ASSFGTSYEQY; D gene: -; J gene: TRBJ2-7; V gene: TRBV19; clone size: -
CDR3 protein: ASSLSAGELF; D gene: -; J gene: TRBJ2-2; V gene: TRBV11-2; clone size: -
CDR3 protein: ASSLERFETQY; D gene: -; J gene: TRBJ2-5; V gene: TRBV11-2; clone size: -
CDR3 protein: ASSWGGATDTQY; D gene: -; J gene: TRBJ2-3; V gene: TRBV6-5; clone size: -
CDR3 protein: ASSQDISGGTEAF; D gene: -; J gene: TRBJ1-1; V gene: TRBV14; clone size: once
CDR3 protein: ASSLNAGLQNTEAF; D gene: -; J gene: TRBJ1-1; V gene: TRBV5-1; clone size: -
CDR3 protein: ASSRPGGGEKLF; D gene: -; J gene: TRBJ1-4; V gene: TRBV14; clone size: few
CDR3 protein: ASSKDKSSYEQY; D gene: -; J gene: TRBJ2-7; V gene: TRBV6-6; clone size: many
CDR3 protein: ASSFPLAVGQY; D gene: TRBD2; J gene: TRBJ2-7; V gene: TRBV7-2; clone size: -
CDR3 protein: AISGLAGGGYT; D gene: TRBD1; J gene: TRBJ1-2; V gene: TRBV10-3; clone size: -